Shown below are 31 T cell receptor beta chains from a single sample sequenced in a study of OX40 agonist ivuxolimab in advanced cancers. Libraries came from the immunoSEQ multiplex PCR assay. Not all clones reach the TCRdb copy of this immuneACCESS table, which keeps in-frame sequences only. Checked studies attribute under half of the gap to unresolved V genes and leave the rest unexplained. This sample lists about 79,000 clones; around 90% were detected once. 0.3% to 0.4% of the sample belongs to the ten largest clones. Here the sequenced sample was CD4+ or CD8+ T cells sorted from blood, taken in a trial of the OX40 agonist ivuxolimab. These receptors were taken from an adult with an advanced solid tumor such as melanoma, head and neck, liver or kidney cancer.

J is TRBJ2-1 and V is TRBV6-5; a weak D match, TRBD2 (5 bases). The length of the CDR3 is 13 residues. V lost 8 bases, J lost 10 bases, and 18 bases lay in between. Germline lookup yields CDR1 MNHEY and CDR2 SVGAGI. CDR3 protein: CASAQDFSSEQFF. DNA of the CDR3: TGTGCCAGCGCCCAAGACTTCTCTAGCGAGCAGTTCTTC.

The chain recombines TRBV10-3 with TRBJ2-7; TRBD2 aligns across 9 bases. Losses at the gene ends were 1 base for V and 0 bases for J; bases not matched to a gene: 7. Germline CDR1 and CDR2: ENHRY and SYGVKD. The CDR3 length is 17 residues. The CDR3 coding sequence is TGTGCCATCAGTGAGTTTCAGCGGGGGGCCCCCTCCTACGAGCAGTACGTC. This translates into CAISEFQRGAPSYEQYV.

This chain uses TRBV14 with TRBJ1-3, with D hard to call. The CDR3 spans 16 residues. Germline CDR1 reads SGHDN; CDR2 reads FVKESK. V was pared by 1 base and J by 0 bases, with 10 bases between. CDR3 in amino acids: CASSQVGFNSGNTIYF. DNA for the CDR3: TGTGCCAGCAGCCAAGTTGGCTTCAACTCTGGAAACACCATATATTTT.

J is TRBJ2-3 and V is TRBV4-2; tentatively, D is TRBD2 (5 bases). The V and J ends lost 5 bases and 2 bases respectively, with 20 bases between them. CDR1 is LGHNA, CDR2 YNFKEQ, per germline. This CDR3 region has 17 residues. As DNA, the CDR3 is TGTGCCAGCAGCACCCCTTACTGGACTGGAAACACAGATACGCAGTATTTT. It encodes CASSTPYWTGNTDTQYF.

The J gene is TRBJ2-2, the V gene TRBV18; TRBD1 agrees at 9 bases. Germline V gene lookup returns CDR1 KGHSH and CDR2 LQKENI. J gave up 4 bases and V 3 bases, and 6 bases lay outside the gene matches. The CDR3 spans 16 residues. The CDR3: CASSPGQGSVTGELFF. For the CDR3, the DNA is TGTGCCAGCTCACCTGGACAGGGGTCAGTCACCGGGGAGCTGTTTTTT.

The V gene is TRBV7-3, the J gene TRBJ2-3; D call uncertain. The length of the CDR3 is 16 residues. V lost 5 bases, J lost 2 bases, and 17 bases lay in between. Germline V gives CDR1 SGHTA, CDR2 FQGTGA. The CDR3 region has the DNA TGTGCCAGCAGCCGAGGTGGAGCCCAGGACACAGATACGCAGTATTTT. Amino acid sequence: CASSRGGAQDTDTQYF.

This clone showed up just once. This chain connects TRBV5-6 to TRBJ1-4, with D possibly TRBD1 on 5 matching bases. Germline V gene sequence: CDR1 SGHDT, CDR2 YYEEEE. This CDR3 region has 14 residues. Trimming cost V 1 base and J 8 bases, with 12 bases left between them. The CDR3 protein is CASSLPRVDEKLFF. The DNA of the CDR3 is TGTGCCAGCAGCTTGCCCAGGGTTGACGAAAAACTGTTTTTT.

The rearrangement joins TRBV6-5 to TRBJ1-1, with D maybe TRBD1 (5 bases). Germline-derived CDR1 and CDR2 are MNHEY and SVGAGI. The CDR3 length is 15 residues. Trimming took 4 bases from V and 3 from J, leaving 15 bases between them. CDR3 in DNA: TGTGCCAGCAGTTCTCTACAGGTGGGGGACACTGAAGCTTTCTTT. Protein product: CASSSLQVGDTEAFF.

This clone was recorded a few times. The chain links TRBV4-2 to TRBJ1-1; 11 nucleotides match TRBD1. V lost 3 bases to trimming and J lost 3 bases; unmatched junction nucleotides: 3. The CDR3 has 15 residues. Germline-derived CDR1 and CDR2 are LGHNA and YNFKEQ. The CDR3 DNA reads TGTGCCAGCAGCCAGTTGGGACAGGGGGACACTGAAGCTTTCTTT. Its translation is CASSQLGQGDTEAFF.

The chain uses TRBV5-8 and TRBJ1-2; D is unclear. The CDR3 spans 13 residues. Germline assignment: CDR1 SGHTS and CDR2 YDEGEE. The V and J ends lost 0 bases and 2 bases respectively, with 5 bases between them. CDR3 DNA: TGTGCCAGCAGCTTGGCCAGAAACTATGGCTACACCTTC. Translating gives CASSLARNYGYTF.

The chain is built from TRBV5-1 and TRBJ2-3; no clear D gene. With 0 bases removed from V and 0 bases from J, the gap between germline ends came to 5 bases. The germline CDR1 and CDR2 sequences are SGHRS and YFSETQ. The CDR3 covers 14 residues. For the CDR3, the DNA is TGCGCCAGCAGCTTGGAATCAAGCACAGATACGCAGTATTTT. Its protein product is CASSLESSTDTQYF.

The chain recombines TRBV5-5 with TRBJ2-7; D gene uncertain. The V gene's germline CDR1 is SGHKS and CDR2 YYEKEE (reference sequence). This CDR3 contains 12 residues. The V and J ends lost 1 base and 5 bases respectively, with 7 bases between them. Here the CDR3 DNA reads TGTGCCAGCAGCTTGCTTGGCGACGAGCAGTACTTC. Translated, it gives CASSLLGDEQYF.

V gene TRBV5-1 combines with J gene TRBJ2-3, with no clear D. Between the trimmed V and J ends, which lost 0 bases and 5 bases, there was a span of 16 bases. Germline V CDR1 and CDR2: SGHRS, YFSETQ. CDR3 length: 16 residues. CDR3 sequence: CASSLAADHLVDTQYF. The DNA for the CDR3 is TGCGCCAGCAGCTTGGCTGCGGACCATCTGGTAGATACGCAGTATTTT.

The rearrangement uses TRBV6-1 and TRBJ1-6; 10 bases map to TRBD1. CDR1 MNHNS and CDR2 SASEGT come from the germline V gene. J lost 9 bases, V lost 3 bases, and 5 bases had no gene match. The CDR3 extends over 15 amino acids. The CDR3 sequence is CASSDAGQGISPLHF. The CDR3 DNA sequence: TGTGCCAGCAGTGATGCGGGACAGGGGATTTCACCCCTCCACTTT.

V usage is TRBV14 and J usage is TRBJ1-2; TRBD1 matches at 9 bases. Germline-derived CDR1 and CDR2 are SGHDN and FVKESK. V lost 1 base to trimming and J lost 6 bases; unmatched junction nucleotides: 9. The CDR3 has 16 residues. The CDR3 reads CASSQVRGTGMNGYTF. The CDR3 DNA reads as TGTGCCAGCAGCCAAGTCAGGGGGACAGGGATGAATGGCTACACCTTC.

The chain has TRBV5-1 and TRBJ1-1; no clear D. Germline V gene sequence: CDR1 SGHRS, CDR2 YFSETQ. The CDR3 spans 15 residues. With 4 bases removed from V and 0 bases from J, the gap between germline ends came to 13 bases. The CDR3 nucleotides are TGCGCCAGCAGCCCTGGTCATGAGGTGAACACTGAAGCTTTCTTT. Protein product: CASSPGHEVNTEAFF.

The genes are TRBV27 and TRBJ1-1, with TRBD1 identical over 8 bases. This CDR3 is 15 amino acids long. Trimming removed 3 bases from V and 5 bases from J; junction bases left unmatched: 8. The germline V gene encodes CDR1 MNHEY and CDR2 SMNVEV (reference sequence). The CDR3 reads CASSFLQGARTEAFF. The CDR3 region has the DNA TGTGCCAGCAGTTTCCTTCAGGGGGCGCGGACTGAAGCTTTCTTT.

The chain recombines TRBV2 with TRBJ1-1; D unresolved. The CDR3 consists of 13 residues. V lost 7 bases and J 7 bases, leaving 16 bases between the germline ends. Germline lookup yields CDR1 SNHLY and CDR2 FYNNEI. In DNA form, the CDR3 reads TGTGCCAGCACCGAAGACGGGGTCATTGAAGCTTTCTTT. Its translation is CASTEDGVIEAFF.

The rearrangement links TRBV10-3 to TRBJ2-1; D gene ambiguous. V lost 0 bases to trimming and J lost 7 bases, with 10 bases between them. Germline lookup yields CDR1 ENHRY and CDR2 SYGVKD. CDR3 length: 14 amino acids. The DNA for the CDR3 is TGTGCCATCAGTGAGTCGATCAGAGGTAATGAGCAGTTCTTC. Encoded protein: CAISESIRGNEQFF.

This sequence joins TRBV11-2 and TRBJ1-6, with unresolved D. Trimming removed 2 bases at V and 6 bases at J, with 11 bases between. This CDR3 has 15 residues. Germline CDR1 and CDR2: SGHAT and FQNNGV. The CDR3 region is CASSLNGVSNSPLHF. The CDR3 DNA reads TGTGCCAGCAGCTTAAATGGAGTTAGTAATTCACCCCTCCACTTT.

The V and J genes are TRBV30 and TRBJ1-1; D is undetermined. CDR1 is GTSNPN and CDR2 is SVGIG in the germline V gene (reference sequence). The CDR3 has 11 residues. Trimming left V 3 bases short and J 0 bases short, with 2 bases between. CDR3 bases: TGTGCCTGGAGGATGAACACTGAAGCTTTCTTT. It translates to CAWRMNTEAFF.

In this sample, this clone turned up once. The CDR3 sequence: CASSSGTSGGLAKNIQYF. Written as DNA, the CDR3 is TGTGCCAGCAGTTCCGGGACTAGCGGGGGCCTAGCCAAAAACATTCAGTACTTC. The chain uses TRBV28 and TRBJ2-4; 14 bases agree with TRBD2. Trimming took 4 bases from V and 0 from J; bases not matched to a gene: 5. The CDR3 has 18 residues. Germline CDR1 and CDR2: MDHEN and SYDVKM.

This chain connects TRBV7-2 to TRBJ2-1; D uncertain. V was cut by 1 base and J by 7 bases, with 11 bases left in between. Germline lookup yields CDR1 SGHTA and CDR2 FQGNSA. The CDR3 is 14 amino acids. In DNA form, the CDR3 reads TGTGCCAGCAGCTTAGGAATTGCGCGGAATGAGCAGTTCTTC. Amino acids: CASSLGIARNEQFF.

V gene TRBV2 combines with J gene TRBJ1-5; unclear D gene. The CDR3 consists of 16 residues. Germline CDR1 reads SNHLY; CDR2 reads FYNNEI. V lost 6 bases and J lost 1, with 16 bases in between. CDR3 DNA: TGTGCCAGCAGCCCCACCCGGGGTAGAAGCAATCAGCCCCAGCATTTT. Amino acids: CASSPTRGRSNQPQHF.

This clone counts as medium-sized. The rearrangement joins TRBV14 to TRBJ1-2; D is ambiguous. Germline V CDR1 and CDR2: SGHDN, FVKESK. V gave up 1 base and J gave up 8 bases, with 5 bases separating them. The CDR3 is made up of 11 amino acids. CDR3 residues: CASSQGLGYTF. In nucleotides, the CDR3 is TGTGCCAGCAGCCAAGGGTTGGGCTACACCTTC.

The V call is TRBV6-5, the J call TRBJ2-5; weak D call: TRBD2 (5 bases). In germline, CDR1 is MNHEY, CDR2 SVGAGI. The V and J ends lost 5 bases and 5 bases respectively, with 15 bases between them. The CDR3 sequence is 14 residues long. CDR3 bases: TGTGCCAGCAGTACCCTAGGACGAGGGGAGACCCAGTACTTC. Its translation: CASSTLGRGETQYF.

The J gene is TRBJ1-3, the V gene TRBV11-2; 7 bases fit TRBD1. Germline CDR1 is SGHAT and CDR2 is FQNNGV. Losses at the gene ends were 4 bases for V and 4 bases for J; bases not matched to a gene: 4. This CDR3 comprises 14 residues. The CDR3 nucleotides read TGTGCCAGCAGCTATGCAGGGGGAGGAAACACCATATATTTT. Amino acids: CASSYAGGGNTIYF.

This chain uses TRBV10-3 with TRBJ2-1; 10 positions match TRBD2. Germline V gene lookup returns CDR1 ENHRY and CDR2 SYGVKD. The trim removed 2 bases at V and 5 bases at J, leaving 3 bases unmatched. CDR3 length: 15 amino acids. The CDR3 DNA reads TGTGCCATCAGTGAGAGGACTAGCGGTGACAATGAGCAGTTCTTC. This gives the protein CAISERTSGDNEQFF.

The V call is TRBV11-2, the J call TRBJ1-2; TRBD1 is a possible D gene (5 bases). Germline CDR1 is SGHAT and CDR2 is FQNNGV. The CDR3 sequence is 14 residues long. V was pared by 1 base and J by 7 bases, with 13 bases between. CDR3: CASSLGRGVGGYTF. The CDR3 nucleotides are TGTGCCAGCAGCTTAGGTCGAGGGGTTGGTGGCTACACCTTC.

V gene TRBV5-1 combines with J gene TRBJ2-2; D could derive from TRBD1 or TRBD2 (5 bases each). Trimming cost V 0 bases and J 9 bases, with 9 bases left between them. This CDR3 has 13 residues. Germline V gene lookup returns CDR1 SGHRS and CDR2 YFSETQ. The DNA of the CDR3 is TGCGCCAGCAGCTTGGAGGGACGCAGGGAGCTGTTTTTT. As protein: CASSLEGRRELFF.

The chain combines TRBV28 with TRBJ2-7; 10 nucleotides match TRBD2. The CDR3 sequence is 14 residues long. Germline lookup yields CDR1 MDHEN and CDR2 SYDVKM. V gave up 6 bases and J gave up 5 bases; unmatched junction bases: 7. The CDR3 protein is CASRGSGGRNEQYV. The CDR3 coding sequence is TGTGCCAGCAGAGGTAGCGGGGGGAGGAACGAGCAGTACGTC.